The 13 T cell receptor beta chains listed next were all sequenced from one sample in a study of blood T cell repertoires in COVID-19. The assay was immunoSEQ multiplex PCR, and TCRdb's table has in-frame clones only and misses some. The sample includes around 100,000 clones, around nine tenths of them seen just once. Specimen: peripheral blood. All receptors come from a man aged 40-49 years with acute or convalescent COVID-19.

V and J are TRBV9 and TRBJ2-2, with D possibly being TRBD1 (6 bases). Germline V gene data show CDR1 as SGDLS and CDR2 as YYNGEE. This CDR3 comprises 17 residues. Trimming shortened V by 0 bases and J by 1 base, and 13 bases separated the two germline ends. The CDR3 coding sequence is TGTGCCAGCAGCGTAGGTTTGGGACAACGGAACACCGGGGAGCTGTTTTTT. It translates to CASSVGLGQRNTGELFF.

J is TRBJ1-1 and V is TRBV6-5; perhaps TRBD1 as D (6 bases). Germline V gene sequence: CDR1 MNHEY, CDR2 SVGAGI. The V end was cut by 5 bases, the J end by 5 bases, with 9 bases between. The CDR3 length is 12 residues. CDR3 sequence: CASSQGPTEAFF. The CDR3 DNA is TGTGCCAGCAGTCAGGGGCCTACTGAAGCTTTCTTT.

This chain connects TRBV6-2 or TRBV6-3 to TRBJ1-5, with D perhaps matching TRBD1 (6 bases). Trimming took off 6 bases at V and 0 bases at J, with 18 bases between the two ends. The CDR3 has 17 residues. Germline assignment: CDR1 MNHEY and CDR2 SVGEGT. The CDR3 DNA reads TGTGCCAGCAGCCCCGGGACATTCGCGGGTAGCAATCAGCCCCAGCATTTT. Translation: CASSPGTFAGSNQPQHF.

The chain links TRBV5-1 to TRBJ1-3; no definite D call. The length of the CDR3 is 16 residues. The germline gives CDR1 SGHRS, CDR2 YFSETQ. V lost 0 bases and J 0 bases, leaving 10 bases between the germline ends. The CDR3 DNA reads TGCGCCAGCAGCTTGGGTTCGGTGAACTCTGGAAACACCATATATTTT. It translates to CASSLGSVNSGNTIYF.

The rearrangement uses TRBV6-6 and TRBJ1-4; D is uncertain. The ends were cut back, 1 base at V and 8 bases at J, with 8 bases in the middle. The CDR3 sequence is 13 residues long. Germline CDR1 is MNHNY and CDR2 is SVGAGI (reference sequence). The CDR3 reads CASSYLGREKLFF. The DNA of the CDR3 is TGTGCCAGCAGTTACTTGGGCAGGGAAAAACTGTTTTTT.

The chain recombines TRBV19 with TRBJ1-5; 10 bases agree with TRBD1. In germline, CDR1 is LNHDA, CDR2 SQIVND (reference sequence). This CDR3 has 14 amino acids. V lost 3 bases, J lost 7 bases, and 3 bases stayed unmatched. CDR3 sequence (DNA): TGTGCCAGTAGTATCCGGGACAGGGGACAGCCCCAGCATTTT. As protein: CASSIRDRGQPQHF.

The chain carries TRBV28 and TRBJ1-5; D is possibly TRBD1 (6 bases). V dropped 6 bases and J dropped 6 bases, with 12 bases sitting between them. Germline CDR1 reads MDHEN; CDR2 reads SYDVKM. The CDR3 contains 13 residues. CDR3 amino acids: CASSTGSGQPQHF. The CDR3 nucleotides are TGTGCCAGCAGCACAGGGTCCGGTCAGCCCCAGCATTTT. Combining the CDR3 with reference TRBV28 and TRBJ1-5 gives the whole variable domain DVKVTQSSRYLVKRTGEKVFLECVQDMDHENMFWYRQDPGLGLRLIYFSYDVKMKEKGDIPEGYSVSREKKERFSLILESASTNQTSMYLCASSTGSGQPQHFGDGTRLSIL.

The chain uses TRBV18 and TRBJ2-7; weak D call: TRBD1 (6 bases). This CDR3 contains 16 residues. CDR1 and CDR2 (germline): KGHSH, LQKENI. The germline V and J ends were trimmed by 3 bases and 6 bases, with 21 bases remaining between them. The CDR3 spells CASSPSGTRSWGEQYF. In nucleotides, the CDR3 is TGTGCCAGCTCACCGTCCGGGACAAGGTCTTGGGGCGAGCAGTACTTC.

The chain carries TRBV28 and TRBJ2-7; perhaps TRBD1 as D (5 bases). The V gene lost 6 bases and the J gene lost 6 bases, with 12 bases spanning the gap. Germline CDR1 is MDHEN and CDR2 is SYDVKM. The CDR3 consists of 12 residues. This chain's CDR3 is CASSGQGVEQYF. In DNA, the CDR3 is TGTGCCAGCAGCGGACAAGGCGTCGAGCAGTACTTC.

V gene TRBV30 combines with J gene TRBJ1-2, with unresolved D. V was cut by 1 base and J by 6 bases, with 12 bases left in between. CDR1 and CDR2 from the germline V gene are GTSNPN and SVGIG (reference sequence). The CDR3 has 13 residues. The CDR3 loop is CAWSDPPQNGYTF. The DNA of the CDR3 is TGTGCCTGGAGTGACCCCCCCCAGAATGGCTACACCTTC. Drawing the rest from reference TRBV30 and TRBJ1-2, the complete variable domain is SQTIHQWPATLVQPVGSPLSLECTVEGTSNPNLYWYRQAAGRGLQLLFYSVGIGQISSEVPQNLSASRPQDRQFILSSKKLLLSDSGFYLCAWSDPPQNGYTFGSGTRLTVV.

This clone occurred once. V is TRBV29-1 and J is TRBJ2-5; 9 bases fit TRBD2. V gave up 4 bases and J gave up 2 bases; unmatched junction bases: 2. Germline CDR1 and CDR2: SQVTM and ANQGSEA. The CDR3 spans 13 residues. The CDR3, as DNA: TGCAGCGTTGCTAGCGGGGAACAAGAGACCCAGTACTTC. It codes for CSVASGEQETQYF.

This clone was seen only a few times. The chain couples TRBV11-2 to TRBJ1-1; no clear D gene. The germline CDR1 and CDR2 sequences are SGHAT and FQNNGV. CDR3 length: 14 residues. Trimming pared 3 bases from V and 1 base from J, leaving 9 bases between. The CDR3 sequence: CASSFVSENTEAFF. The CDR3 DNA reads TGTGCCAGCAGCTTTGTTTCAGAGAACACTGAAGCTTTCTTT.

The CDR3 loop is CASSPRGLVDTGELFF. CDR3 nucleotides: TGTGCCAGCAGCCCACGCGGACTAGTCGACACCGGGGAGCTGTTTTTT. This chain uses TRBV7-9 with TRBJ2-2; 7 bases fit TRBD2. The CDR3 covers 16 residues. V lost 5 bases to trimming and J lost 3 bases; unmatched junction nucleotides: 9. Germline CDR1 is SEHNR and CDR2 is FQNEAQ (reference sequence).